These 28 T cell receptor beta chains came from one sample sequenced in a study of CD8 T cells in ankylosing spondylitis (dated by TCRdb to 2016 to 2017). These receptors' antigens are unknown. The library relied on 5' RACE. Sequencing was performed on an Illumina HiSeq 2500. The public reads were run again by TCRdb, first through fastp at Q25 and then through MiXCR, and only productive beta chains were kept. Rows are unified per CDR3 protein, each entry keeping the most common DNA and genes. In all, the sample holds approximately 220,000 distinct CDR3 sequences, and approximately 20% of those were seen once. The top ten constitute under 45% of the sample. Findings and caveats that apply to the study as a whole: A TCR beta motif of eight highly homologous amino acid variants appeared characteristic of blood from ankylosing spondylitis patients.

The sample comprised blood, either unsorted or a sorted T cell fraction (not recorded which). These receptors originate from a male donor with ankylosing spondylitis.

The chain combines TRBV4-2 with TRBJ2-5; unclear D gene. The germline V gene encodes CDR1 LGHNA and CDR2 YNFKEQ. CDR3 size: 16 residues. V was trimmed by 2 bases and J by 5 bases, leaving 18 bases between them. The CDR3 region is CASSQLTASSEETQYF. The CDR3 DNA sequence: TGTGCCAGCAGCCAACTTACCGCCTCGTCGGAGGAGACCCAGTACTTC.

This CDR3 is CSDLRMNTEAFF. CDR3 bases: TGCAGCGACTTACGGATGAACACTGAAGCTTTCTTT. The chain links TRBV29-1 to TRBJ1-1; D gene unclear. The CDR3 length is 12 residues. V was clipped by 7 bases and J by 0 bases, with 9 bases between them. Germline CDR1 SQVTM, CDR2 ANQGSEA.

V gene TRBV2 combines with J gene TRBJ2-4, with 7 bases aligning to TRBD1. This CDR3 is built from 15 residues. The J segment lost 3 bases and the V segment lost 6 bases, leaving 8 bases of the junction unmatched. Germline CDR1 and CDR2: SNHLY and FYNNEI. The CDR3: CASSVPPGGKNIQYF. The CDR3 coding sequence is TGTGCCAGCAGCGTCCCCCCAGGGGGCAAAAACATTCAGTACTTC.

This chain joins TRBV7-8 and TRBJ2-7, with D perhaps assigned TRBD1 or TRBD2 (5 bases each). Trimming removed 5 bases at V and 2 bases at J, with 19 bases between. The CDR3 runs 16 residues. The V gene's germline CDR1 is SGHVS and CDR2 FQNEAQ. The CDR3 is CASSIYRDPGTYEQYF. CDR3 nucleotides: TGTGCCAGCAGCATTTACCGGGACCCAGGTACCTACGAGCAGTACTTC.

A few counts support this clonotype. This rearrangement joins TRBV7-9 to TRBJ2-7, with 12 bases fitting TRBD2. With 5 bases clipped from V and 3 bases from J, the junction kept 8 bases outside the gene matches. CDR1 SEHNR and CDR2 FQNEAQ come from the germline V gene (reference sequence). The CDR3 spans 16 residues. The CDR3 DNA sequence: TGTGCCAGCAGCCCCCCCACTAGCGGGGGGAGCTACGAGCAGTACTTC. Translation gives CASSPPTSGGSYEQYF.

The chain employs TRBV12-3 or TRBV12-4 and TRBJ2-7; D remains ambiguous. The CDR3 contains 13 residues. The V gene lost 6 bases and the J gene lost 6 bases, with 15 bases spanning the gap. CDR3 protein: CASSSVGPIEQYF. The CDR3 DNA reads as TGTGCCAGCAGCTCCGTAGGGCCTATCGAGCAGTACTTC.

This clonotype was seen only a few times. This chain connects TRBV28 to TRBJ2-1; 7 bases are a match to TRBD2. Germline values: CDR1 MDHEN, CDR2 SYDVKM. The CDR3 is 15 amino acids. Trimming at V came to 6 bases and at J to 7 bases, leaving 12 bases not matched to a gene. The DNA of the CDR3 is TGTGCCAGCAGCGCCGAGGGCGGGAGTGGGAATGAGCAGTTCTTC. It encodes CASSAEGGSGNEQFF.

This clonotype was found many times. The chain links TRBV12-3 or TRBV12-4 to TRBJ2-3, with no clear D. The V gene lost 0 bases and the J gene lost 2 bases, with 6 bases spanning the gap. This CDR3 comprises 14 residues. CDR3 nucleotide sequence: TGTGCCAGCAGTTTAGCCTCGGACACAGATACGCAGTATTTT. It yields the protein CASSLASDTDTQYF.

This clonotype has a count of ten or more. The V and J genes are TRBV20-1 and TRBJ2-7; 8 bases are a match to TRBD1. Germline values: CDR1 DFQATT, CDR2 SNEGSKA (reference sequence). The ends lost 4 bases at V and 4 bases at J; junction bases unmatched: 9. This CDR3 is 14 amino acids long. CDR3 coding DNA: TGCAGTGCTAAGTCCGGGACAGGCACTTACGAGCAGTACTTC. Translation gives CSAKSGTGTYEQYF.

This rearrangement joins TRBV27 to TRBJ2-2, with D perhaps TRBD2 (6 bases). Germline lookup yields CDR1 MNHEY and CDR2 SMNVEV (reference sequence). The CDR3 consists of 15 residues. Trimming removed 3 bases from V and 7 bases from J, with 15 bases in between. CDR3 region: CASSFSLGGDGELFF. CDR3 DNA: TGTGCCAGCAGTTTCTCTTTGGGGGGAGACGGGGAGCTGTTTTTT.

The sample holds a few counts of this clonotype. The V and J genes are TRBV12-3 or TRBV12-4 and TRBJ2-2, with D unresolved. The CDR3 totals 21 residues. Trimming cost V 3 bases and J 0 bases, with 26 bases left between them. The CDR3 reads CASSFVIVEPWSPSNTGELFF. The CDR3 coding sequence is TGTGCCAGCAGTTTCGTTATCGTTGAACCGTGGAGCCCTTCGAACACCGGGGAGCTGTTTTTT.

This clonotype was counted only a few times. J is TRBJ2-3 and V is TRBV7-9; unclear D gene. The CDR3 contains 15 residues. CDR1 is SEHNR, CDR2 FQNEAQ, per germline (reference sequence). V was clipped by 2 bases and J by 3 bases, with 12 bases between them. The CDR3: CASSLIRAPTDTQYF. CDR3 nucleotide sequence: TGTGCCAGCAGCTTAATCCGGGCCCCTACAGATACGCAGTATTTT.

The chain uses TRBV9 and TRBJ2-1; D gene ambiguous. CDR3 size: 16 residues. The V gene's germline CDR1 is SGDLS and CDR2 YYNGEE. V was trimmed by 2 bases and J by 0 bases, leaving 12 bases between them. Here the CDR3 reads CASSVSVASSYNEQFF. DNA for the CDR3: TGTGCCAGCAGCGTCTCTGTCGCGAGCTCCTACAATGAGCAGTTCTTC.

A few counts support this clonotype. V and J are TRBV14 and TRBJ2-7; 13 bases match TRBD2. The length of the CDR3 is 15 residues. Germline V gene sequence: CDR1 SGHDN, CDR2 FVKESK. The ends lost 3 bases at V and 7 bases at J; junction bases unmatched: 6. The CDR3 sequence is CASSHGTSGKEEQYF. The CDR3 DNA reads as TGTGCCAGCAGCCATGGGACTAGCGGGAAGGAGGAGCAGTACTTC.

There are a few counts of this clonotype. The gene calls are TRBV27 and TRBJ1-1; TRBD1 aligns across 7 bases. The V gene end was trimmed by 5 bases and the J gene end by 6 bases; junction bases not matched to a gene: 12. Germline V gene lookup returns CDR1 MNHEY and CDR2 SMNVEV (reference sequence). The CDR3 is made up of 15 amino acids. The CDR3 loop is CASSPQTGTRSEAFF. The DNA of the CDR3 is TGTGCCAGCAGTCCGCAGACAGGGACTAGGTCTGAAGCTTTCTTT.

Regarding this clonotype: A clone one base away is much larger, so this may be a read error. J is TRBJ2-2 and V is TRBV5-1; 8 bases align to TRBD1. There are 16 residues in the CDR3. V was clipped by 4 bases and J by 9 bases; unmatched bases: 14. Germline V gene lookup returns CDR1 SGHRS and CDR2 YFSETQ. The CDR3 DNA reads TGCGCCAGCAGCCTTGCGGGACAGGAGGAACACCGGGAGCTGTTTTTT. Amino acids: CASSLAGQEEHRELFF.

This clonotype has more than one count but fewer than ten. The rearrangement uses TRBV6-5 and TRBJ1-4; D is perhaps TRBD1 (6 bases). CDR1 and CDR2 from the germline V gene are MNHEY and SVGAGI. The CDR3 runs to 16 residues. Trimming removed 3 bases from V and 3 bases from J, with 14 bases in between. The CDR3 DNA reads TGTGCCAGCAGTTATTACCTACAGGGCCCTAATGAAAAACTGTTTTTT. It encodes CASSYYLQGPNEKLFF.

By share of the sample, this clonotype is medium-sized. The DNA for the CDR3 is TGTGCCAGCAGCGGGGCAGGGGATTATGAAAAACTGTTTTTT. Protein: CASSGAGDYEKLFF. The chain has TRBV9 and TRBJ1-4, with D tentatively TRBD1 (6 bases). Germline V gene lookup returns CDR1 SGDLS and CDR2 YYNGEE. This CDR3 has 14 amino acids. Trimming pared 3 bases from V and 6 bases from J, leaving 12 bases between.

The chain links TRBV13 to TRBJ2-7; D is uncertain. The CDR3 has 14 amino acids. V was trimmed by 0 bases and J by 4 bases, leaving 10 bases between them. Germline values: CDR1 PRHDT, CDR2 FYEKMQ (reference sequence). The CDR3 sequence is CASSLGMIGYEQYF. In DNA, the CDR3 is TGTGCCAGCAGCTTAGGCATGATCGGTTACGAGCAGTACTTC.

V usage is TRBV12-5 and J usage is TRBJ2-1; D may correspond to TRBD1 or TRBD2 (7 bases each). Germline V CDR1 and CDR2: LGHNT, FRNRAP. The CDR3 has 15 amino acids. The ends were cut back, 0 bases at V and 7 bases at J, with 13 bases in the middle. CDR3 nucleotide sequence: TGTGCTAGTGGTTTGGTCGCAGGGGGGGGAAATGAGCAGTTCTTC. Its protein product is CASGLVAGGGNEQFF.

Remarks on this clonotype: No conserved phenylalanine or tryptophan is present at the end of the CDR3, so a read error is the likely explanation. The genes are TRBV29-1 and TRBJ2-7; D might be TRBD1 (5 bases). Trimming removed 1 base from V and 0 bases from J, with 13 bases in between. Germline V gene lookup returns CDR1 SQVTM and CDR2 ANQGSEA. CDR3 length: 15 residues. Here the CDR3 reads CSVEGVGQFSYEQYL. The CDR3 nucleotides read TGCAGCGTTGAAGGAGTGGGGCAGTTCTCCTACGAGCAGTACTTA.

This chain joins TRBV5-1 and TRBJ2-5; perhaps TRBD2 as D (5 bases). CDR3 size: 15 residues. Germline V gives CDR1 SGHRS, CDR2 YFSETQ. V was pared by 3 bases and J by 6 bases, with 18 bases between. In nucleotides, the CDR3 is TGCGCCAGCAGCTGGCACCCGGGGTACTGGAAGACCCAGTACTTC. Protein product: CASSWHPGYWKTQYF.

This clonotype was found once. The chain is built from TRBV20-1 and TRBJ1-5; D is possibly TRBD1 (5 bases). Germline V lookup: CDR1 DFQATT, CDR2 SNEGSKA (reference sequence). This CDR3 is built from 14 residues. The V gene lost 5 bases and the J gene lost 0 bases, with 11 bases spanning the gap. DNA for the CDR3: TGCAGTGCTGAGGCCAGGGATAGCAATCAGCCCCAGCATTTT. It yields the protein CSAEARDSNQPQHF.

The J gene is TRBJ2-7, the V gene TRBV7-9; 8 bases fit TRBD1. Germline CDR1 SEHNR, CDR2 FQNEAQ (reference sequence). Losses at the gene ends were 4 bases for V and 3 bases for J; bases not matched to a gene: 8. CDR3 length equals 15 residues. The CDR3 here is CASSSQGAVGYEQYF. In DNA, the CDR3 is TGTGCCAGCAGCTCGCAGGGGGCCGTCGGCTACGAGCAGTACTTC.

This clonotype was picked up a small number of times. The genes are TRBV9 and TRBJ1-5, with 8 nucleotides matching TRBD1. Losses at the gene ends were 0 bases for V and 5 bases for J; bases not matched to a gene: 4. The CDR3 spans 15 residues. Germline loops: CDR1 SGDLS, CDR2 YYNGEE. CDR3 coding DNA: TGTGCCAGCAGCGTAGGACAGGGGCTCGATCAGCCCCAGCATTTT. It translates to CASSVGQGLDQPQHF. The full variable domain, rest sourced from reference TRBV9 and TRBJ1-5, is DSGVTQTPKHLITATGQRVTLRCSPRSGDLSVYWYQQSLDQGLQFLIQYYNGEERAKGNILERFSAQQFPDLHSELNLSSLELGDSALYFCASSVGQGLDQPQHFGDGTRLSIL.

The chain uses TRBV28 and TRBJ2-2; D remains unclear. CDR1 is MDHEN, CDR2 SYDVKM, per germline. CDR3 size: 16 residues. Deletions cut 2 bases from V and 1 base from J, with 11 bases between. The CDR3 DNA is TGTGCCAGCAGTTTAATGGCCATCGGGAACACCGGGGAGCTGTTTTTT. It yields the protein CASSLMAIGNTGELFF.

This clonotype showed up just a few times. The rearrangement uses TRBV20-1 and TRBJ2-1, with 7 bases aligning to TRBD2. Germline V gene sequence: CDR1 DFQATT, CDR2 SNEGSKA (reference sequence). CDR3 length equals 16 residues. The J segment lost 0 bases and the V segment lost 0 bases, leaving 5 bases of the junction unmatched. The CDR3 DNA reads as TGCAGTGCTAGAGATGGCAGCGGGGTCTCCTACAATGAGCAGTTCTTC. Its protein is CSARDGSGVSYNEQFF.

The chain employs TRBV9 and TRBJ1-2; D may be TRBD1 (5 bases). From germline, CDR1 is SGDLS and CDR2 YYNGEE. Trimming cost V 0 bases and J 6 bases, with 18 bases left between them. The CDR3 runs 16 residues. The CDR3 DNA sequence: TGTGCCAGCAGCGTAGACGAGGGGCAACTTCTCAATGGCTACACCTTC. Its protein is CASSVDEGQLLNGYTF.